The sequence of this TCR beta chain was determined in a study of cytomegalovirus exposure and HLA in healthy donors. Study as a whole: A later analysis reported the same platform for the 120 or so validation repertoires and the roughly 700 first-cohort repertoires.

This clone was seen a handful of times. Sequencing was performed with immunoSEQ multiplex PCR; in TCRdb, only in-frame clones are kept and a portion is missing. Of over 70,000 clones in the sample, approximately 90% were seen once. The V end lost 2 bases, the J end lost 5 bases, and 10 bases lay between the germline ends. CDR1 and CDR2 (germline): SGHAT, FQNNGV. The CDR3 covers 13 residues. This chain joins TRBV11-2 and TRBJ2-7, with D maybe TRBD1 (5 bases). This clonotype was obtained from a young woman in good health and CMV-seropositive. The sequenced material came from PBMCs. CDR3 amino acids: CASSLTGAHEQYF. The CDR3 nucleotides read TGTGCCAGCAGCTTAACTGGGGCCCACGAGCAGTACTTC.